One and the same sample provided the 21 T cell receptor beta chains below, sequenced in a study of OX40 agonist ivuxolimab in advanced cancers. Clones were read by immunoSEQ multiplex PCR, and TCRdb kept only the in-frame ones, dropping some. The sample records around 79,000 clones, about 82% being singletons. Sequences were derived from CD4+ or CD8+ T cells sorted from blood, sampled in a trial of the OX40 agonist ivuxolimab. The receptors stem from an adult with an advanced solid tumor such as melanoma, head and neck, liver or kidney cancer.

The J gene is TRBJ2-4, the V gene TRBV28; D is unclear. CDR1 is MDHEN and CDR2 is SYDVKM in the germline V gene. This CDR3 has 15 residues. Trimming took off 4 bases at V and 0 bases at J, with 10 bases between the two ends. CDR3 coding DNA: TGTGCCAGCAGTTACCCTCGAGAAGCCAAAAACATTCAGTACTTC. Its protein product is CASSYPREAKNIQYF.

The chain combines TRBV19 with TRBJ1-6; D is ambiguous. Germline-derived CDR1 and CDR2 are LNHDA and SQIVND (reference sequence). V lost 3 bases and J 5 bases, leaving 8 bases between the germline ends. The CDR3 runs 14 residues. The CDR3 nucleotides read TGTGCCAGTAGTATGGACGCAGATAATTCACCCCTCCACTTT. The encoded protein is CASSMDADNSPLHF.

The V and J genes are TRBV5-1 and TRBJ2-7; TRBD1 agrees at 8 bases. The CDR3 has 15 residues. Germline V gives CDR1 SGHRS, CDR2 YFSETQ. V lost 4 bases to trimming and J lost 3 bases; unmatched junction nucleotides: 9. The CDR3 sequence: CASSPRQGTNYEQYF. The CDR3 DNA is TGCGCCAGCAGCCCTCGACAGGGGACAAACTACGAGCAGTACTTC.

The CDR3 bases are TGTGCCAGCAGCTCAGGGTGGCCAGGAAACACCATATATTTT. This translates into CASSSGWPGNTIYF. The J gene is TRBJ1-3, the V gene TRBV6-5; a weak D match, TRBD1 (5 bases). V was cut by 6 bases and J by 4 bases, with 13 bases left in between. The CDR3 totals 14 residues. Germline lookup yields CDR1 MNHEY and CDR2 SVGAGI.

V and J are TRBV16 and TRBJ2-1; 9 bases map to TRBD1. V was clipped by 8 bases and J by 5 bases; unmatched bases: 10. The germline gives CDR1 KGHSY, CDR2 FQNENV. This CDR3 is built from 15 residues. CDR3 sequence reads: CASCRRDRVDNEQFF. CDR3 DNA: TGTGCCAGCTGCCGGAGGGACAGGGTGGACAATGAGCAGTTCTTC.

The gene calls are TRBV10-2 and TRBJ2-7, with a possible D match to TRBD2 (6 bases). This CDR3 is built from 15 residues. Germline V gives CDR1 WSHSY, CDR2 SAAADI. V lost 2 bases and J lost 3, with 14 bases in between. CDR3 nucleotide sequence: TGCGCCAGCAGTGAGGTGGAGGGGACGGGCTACGAGCAGTACTTC. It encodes CASSEVEGTGYEQYF.

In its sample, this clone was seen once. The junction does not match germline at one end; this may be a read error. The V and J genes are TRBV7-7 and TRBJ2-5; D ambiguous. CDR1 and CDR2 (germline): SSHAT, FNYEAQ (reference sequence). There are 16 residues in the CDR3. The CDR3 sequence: CASSLGSSAHQETQYF. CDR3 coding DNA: TGTGCTAGCAGCTTGGGTTCTTCGGCCCACCAAGAGACCCAGTACTTC.

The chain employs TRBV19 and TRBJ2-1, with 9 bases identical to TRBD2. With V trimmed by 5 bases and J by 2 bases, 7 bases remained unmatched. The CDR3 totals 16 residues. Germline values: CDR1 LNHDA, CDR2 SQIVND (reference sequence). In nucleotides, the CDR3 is TGTGCCAGTAGTGAGGGACTAGCCCGACCCTACAATGAGCAGTTCTTC. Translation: CASSEGLARPYNEQFF.

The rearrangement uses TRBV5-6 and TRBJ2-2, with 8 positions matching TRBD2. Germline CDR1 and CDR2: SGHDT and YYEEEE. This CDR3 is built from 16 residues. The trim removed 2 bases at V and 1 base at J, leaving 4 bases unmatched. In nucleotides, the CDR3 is TGTGCCAGCAGCTTACCGGGACTAGAGAACACCGGGGAGCTGTTTTTT. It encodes CASSLPGLENTGELFF.

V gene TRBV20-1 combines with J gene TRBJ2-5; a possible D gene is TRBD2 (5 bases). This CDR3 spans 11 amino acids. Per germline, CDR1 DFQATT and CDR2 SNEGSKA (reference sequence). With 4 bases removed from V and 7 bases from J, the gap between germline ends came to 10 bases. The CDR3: CSANIEGTQYF. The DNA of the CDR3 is TGCAGTGCTAATATAGAGGGGACCCAGTACTTC.

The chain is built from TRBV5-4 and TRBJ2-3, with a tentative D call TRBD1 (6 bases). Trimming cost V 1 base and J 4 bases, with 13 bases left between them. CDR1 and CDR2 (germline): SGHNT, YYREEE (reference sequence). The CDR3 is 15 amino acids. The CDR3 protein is CASSLQGLPADTQYF. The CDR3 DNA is TGTGCCAGCAGCTTGCAGGGGCTCCCGGCAGATACGCAGTATTTT.

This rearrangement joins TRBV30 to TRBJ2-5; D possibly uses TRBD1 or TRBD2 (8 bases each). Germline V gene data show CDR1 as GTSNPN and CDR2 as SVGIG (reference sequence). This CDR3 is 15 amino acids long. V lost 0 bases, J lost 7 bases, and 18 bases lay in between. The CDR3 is CAWSVQGGAGGTQYF. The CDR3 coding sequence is TGTGCCTGGAGTGTACAGGGGGGCGCGGGGGGGACCCAGTACTTC.

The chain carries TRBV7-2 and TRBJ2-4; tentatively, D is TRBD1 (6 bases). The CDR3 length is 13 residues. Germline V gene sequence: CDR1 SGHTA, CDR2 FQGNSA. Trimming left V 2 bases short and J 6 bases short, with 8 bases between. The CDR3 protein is CASSLPDRNIQYF. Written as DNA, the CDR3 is TGTGCCAGCAGCTTACCGGACAGAAACATTCAGTACTTC.

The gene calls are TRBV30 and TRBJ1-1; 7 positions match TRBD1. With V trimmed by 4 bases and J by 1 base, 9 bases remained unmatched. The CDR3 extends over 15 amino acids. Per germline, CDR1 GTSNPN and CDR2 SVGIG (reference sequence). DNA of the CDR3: TGTGCCTGGAATCTAAAAGGGACAGCGAACACTGAAGCTTTCTTT. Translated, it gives CAWNLKGTANTEAFF.

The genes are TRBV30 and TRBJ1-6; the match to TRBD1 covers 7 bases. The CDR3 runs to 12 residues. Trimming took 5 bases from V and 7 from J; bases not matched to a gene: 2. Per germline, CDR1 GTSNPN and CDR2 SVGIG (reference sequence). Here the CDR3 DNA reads TGTGCCTGGGAGGGACAGAATTCACCCCTCCACTTT. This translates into CAWEGQNSPLHF.

CDR3 DNA: TGCGCCAGCACGAGAGGGAACACTGAAGCTTTCTTT. Encoded protein: CASTRGNTEAFF. The chain has TRBV10-2 and TRBJ1-1; D gene unclear. Deletions cut 7 bases from V and 1 base from J, with 7 bases between. Germline V gene lookup returns CDR1 WSHSY and CDR2 SAAADI. This CDR3 spans 12 amino acids.

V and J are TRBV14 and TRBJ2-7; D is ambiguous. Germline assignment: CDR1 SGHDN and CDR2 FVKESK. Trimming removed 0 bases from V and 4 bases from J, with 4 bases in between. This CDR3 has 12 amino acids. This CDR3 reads CASSQDAYEQYF. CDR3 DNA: TGTGCCAGCAGCCAAGACGCGTACGAGCAGTACTTC. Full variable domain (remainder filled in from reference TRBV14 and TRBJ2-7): EAGVTQFPSHSVIEKGQTVTLRCDPISGHDNLYWYRRVMGKEIKFLLHFVKESKQDESGMPNNRFLAERTGGTYSTLKVQPAELEDSGVYFCASSQDAYEQYFGPGTRLTVT.

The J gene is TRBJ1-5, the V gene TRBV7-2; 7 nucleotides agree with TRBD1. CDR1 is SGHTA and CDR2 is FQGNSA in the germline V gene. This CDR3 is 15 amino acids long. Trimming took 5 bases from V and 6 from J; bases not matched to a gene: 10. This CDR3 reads CASSARTGEGQPQHF. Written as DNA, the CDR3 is TGTGCCAGCAGCGCCAGAACAGGGGAAGGTCAGCCCCAGCATTTT.

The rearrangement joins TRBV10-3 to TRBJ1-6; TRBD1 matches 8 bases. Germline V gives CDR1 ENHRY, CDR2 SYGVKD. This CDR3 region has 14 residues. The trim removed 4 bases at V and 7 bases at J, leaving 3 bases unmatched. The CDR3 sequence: CAISGTGRNSPLHF. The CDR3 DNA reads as TGTGCCATCAGTGGGACAGGGAGGAATTCACCCCTCCACTTT.

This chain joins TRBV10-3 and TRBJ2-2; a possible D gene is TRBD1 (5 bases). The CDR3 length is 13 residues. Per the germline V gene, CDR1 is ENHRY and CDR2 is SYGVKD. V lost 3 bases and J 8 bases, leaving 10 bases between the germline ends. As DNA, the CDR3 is TGTGCCATCAGTGAACCGAACAGGGGGGAGCTGTTTTTT. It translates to CAISEPNRGELFF.

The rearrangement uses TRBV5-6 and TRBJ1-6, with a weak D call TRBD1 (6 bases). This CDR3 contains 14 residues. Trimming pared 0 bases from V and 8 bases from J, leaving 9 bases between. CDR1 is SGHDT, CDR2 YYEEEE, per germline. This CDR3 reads CASSLERGDSPLHF. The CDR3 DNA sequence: TGTGCCAGCAGCTTGGAAAGGGGGGATTCACCCCTCCACTTT.